The source of this T cell receptor beta chain is a study of CD8 T cells in ankylosing spondylitis. TCRdb reprocessed the 5' RACE reads with MiXCR, giving one entry per CDR3 protein. The sample has around 150,000 distinct CDR3 sequences, around a tenth seen once. This clonotype came up many times. The source is a male donor with ankylosing spondylitis or in good health (not recorded which). Material for sequencing was blood, either unsorted or a sorted T cell fraction (not recorded which).

This chain's CDR3 is CASSLVSGGNTEAFF. CDR3 sequence (DNA): TGTGCCAGCAGCTTAGTATCAGGGGGAAACACTGAAGCTTTCTTT. The V gene is TRBV7-8, the J gene TRBJ1-1, with 7 bases matching TRBD1. The CDR3 runs 15 residues. V lost 1 base, J lost 2 bases, and 4 bases stayed unmatched. In germline, CDR1 is SGHVS, CDR2 FQNEAQ.